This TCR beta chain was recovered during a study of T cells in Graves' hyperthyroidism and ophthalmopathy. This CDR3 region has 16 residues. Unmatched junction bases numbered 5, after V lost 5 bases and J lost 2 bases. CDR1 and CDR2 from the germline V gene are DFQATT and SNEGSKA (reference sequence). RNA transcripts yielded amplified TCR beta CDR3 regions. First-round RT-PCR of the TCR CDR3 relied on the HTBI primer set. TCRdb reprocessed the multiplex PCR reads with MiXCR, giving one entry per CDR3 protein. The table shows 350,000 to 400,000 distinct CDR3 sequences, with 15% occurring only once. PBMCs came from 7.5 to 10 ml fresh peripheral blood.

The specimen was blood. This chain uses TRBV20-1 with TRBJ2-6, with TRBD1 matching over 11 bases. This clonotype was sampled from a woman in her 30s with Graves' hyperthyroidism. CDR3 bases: TGCAGTGCTCGCGGGGACAGGGGGACTGGGGCCAACGTCCTGACTTTC. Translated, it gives CSARGDRGTGANVLTF.